A single T cell receptor (beta chain) is shown here with its context. The source of the sample is a study of blood T cell repertoires in COVID-19. Background on the study: Sample material is recorded as cDNA or gDNA derived from T cells, B-cell-depleted T cells, or PBMCs.

Germline V gene sequence: CDR1 SGHRS, CDR2 YFSETQ. The CDR3 is 13 amino acids. Germline trimming cut 5 bases from V and 9 bases from J; bases unmatched to any gene: 8. In the original workflow: Amplification from reference gene primers served as the basis for estimated nucleated cell counts. Method: immunoSEQ multiplex PCR; TCRdb's copy keeps in-frame clones and lacks some. V and J calls plus clone size are reproduced from that table; the DNA served to infer D and trimming. The sample lists 260,000 or so clones, around 88% occurring once. The rearrangement links TRBV5-1 to TRBJ1-3; 7 nucleotides agree with TRBD1. This clonotype was obtained from a man at least 80 years old with acute or convalescent COVID-19. Sample: peripheral blood. The CDR3 region is CASSTGEGGTIYF. The CDR3 DNA reads TGCGCCAGCAGTACAGGGGAAGGCGGCACCATATATTTT.